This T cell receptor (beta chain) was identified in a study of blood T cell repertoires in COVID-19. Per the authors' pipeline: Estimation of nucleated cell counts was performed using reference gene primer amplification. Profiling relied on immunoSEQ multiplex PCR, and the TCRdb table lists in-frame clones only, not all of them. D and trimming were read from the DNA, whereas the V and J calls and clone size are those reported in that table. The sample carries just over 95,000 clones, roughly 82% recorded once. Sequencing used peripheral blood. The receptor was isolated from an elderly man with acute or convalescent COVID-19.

The CDR3 protein is CASSPNPTNSGANVLTF. As DNA, the CDR3 is TGCGCCAGCAGCCCCAACCCGACTAACTCTGGGGCCAACGTCCTGACTTTC. This chain links TRBV5-1 with TRBJ2-6, with D possibly matching TRBD2 (5 bases). Germline V gene sequence: CDR1 SGHRS, CDR2 YFSETQ. V lost 4 bases and J 0 bases, leaving 14 bases between the germline ends. The CDR3 extends over 17 amino acids.